A selection of T cell receptor beta chains follows, all from one sample in a study of blood T cell repertoires in COVID-19. Sequencing used immunoSEQ multiplex PCR; TCRdb keeps in-frame clones, though not all of them. The table records some 190,000 clones, approximately 90% of them present only once. The sequenced material came from PBMCs or T cells enriched from blood (not recorded which). Source of these receptors: a woman aged 40 to 55 in a cohort exposed to, infected with or recovered from COVID-19 (not recorded which). The CDR3 runs from the conserved cysteine through the conserved F or W. Fields, in order: clone size, V gene, D gene, J gene, CDR3 DNA, CDR3 protein. The D gene is left open where the match is weak. Part of the rows lack a size; the others show once, few, many or a class for expanded clones.

clone_size: -; v_call: TRBV4-3; d_call: TRBD2; j_call: TRBJ2-1; cdr3_nt: TGCGCCAGCGGATCCGGGACTAGCGGGAGACCGCCCTACAATGAGCAGTTCTTC; cdr3_aa: CASGSGTSGRPPYNEQFF
clone_size: -; v_call: TRBV29-1; d_call: TRBD1; j_call: TRBJ1-2; cdr3_nt: TGCAGCGTCCTAGTACCGGGACAGGGTCATGGCTACACCTTC; cdr3_aa: CSVLVPGQGHGYTF
clone_size: few; v_call: TRBV29-1; d_call: TRBD1; j_call: TRBJ2-7; cdr3_nt: TGCAGCGTTGAGCCAAGACAGGGGACCTCCTACGAGCAGTACTTC; cdr3_aa: CSVEPRQGTSYEQYF
clone_size: -; v_call: TRBV4-1; d_call: -; j_call: TRBJ2-1; cdr3_nt: TGCGCCAGCAGCCTTAGCGCCAGCTCCTACAATGAGCAGTTCTTC; cdr3_aa: CASSLSASSYNEQFF
clone_size: -; v_call: TRBV7-6; d_call: TRBD1; j_call: TRBJ1-1; cdr3_nt: TGTGCCAGCAGCAGAAACACAGGGGGGAACACTGAAGCTTTCTTT; cdr3_aa: CASSRNTGGNTEAFF
clone_size: -; v_call: TRBV13; d_call: -; j_call: TRBJ1-6; cdr3_nt: TGTGCCAGCAGCTCCACGACCGGGAGCTCCTATAATTCACCCCTCCACTTT; cdr3_aa: CASSSTTGSSYNSPLHF
clone_size: -; v_call: TRBV3-1/TRBV3-2; d_call: -; j_call: TRBJ2-3; cdr3_nt: TGTGCCAGCAGCCATCCTCGGTGGGAGGAAGGGAGCACAGATACGCAGTATTTT; cdr3_aa: CASSHPRWEEGSTDTQYF
clone_size: few; v_call: TRBV10-2; d_call: TRBD1; j_call: TRBJ2-7; cdr3_nt: TGCGCCAGCAGGACCGGGACAGACTCCTACGAGCAGTACTTC; cdr3_aa: CASRTGTDSYEQYF
clone_size: -; v_call: TRBV19; d_call: TRBD1; j_call: TRBJ2-1; cdr3_nt: TGTGCCAGTAGTGCCGGGACAGGGGTCTACAATGAGCAGTTCTTC; cdr3_aa: CASSAGTGVYNEQFF
clone_size: few; v_call: TRBV11-3; d_call: -; j_call: TRBJ2-7; cdr3_nt: TGTGCCAGCAGCTTAGCCCCGGACAGCGAGTACTTC; cdr3_aa: CASSLAPDSEYF
clone_size: once; v_call: TRBV13; d_call: -; j_call: TRBJ1-3; cdr3_nt: TGTGCCAGCAGCTCGAGCCTCACGGGAAACACCATATATTTT; cdr3_aa: CASSSSLTGNTIYF
clone_size: -; v_call: TRBV5-1; d_call: -; j_call: TRBJ1-2; cdr3_nt: TGCGCCAGCAGCTTCCGGCCCCCCCCGGGATTCTACACCTTC; cdr3_aa: CASSFRPPPGFYTF
clone_size: -; v_call: TRBV10-3; d_call: TRBD1; j_call: TRBJ1-2; cdr3_nt: TGTGCCATCAGTGAGTCGTGGAAGGGACAGGGAATTATGGCCCCTGGCTACACCTTC; cdr3_aa: CAISESWKGQGIMAPGYTF
clone_size: few; v_call: TRBV29-1; d_call: -; j_call: TRBJ2-1; cdr3_nt: TGCAGCGCCGAGGGGGGGGCCCCAACGAATTCTTACTCCTCCTACAATGAGCAGTTCTTC; cdr3_aa: CSAEGGAPTNSYSSYNEQFF
clone_size: -; v_call: TRBV9; d_call: -; j_call: TRBJ1-6; cdr3_nt: TGTGCCAGCAGCGTAGAGACAGCCTATAATTCACCCCTCCACTTT; cdr3_aa: CASSVETAYNSPLHF